The clone carrying this T cell receptor beta chain was picked up many times. Time point noted: newly diagnosed GD, antithyroid drugs for less than 3 months. The authors made the TCR library using RNA they extracted from PBMCs. The data were obtained in a study of regulatory T cells in long-lasting Graves disease. Germline trimming cut 6 bases from V and 2 bases from J; bases unmatched to any gene: 9. There are 15 residues in the CDR3. Relying on iRepertoire HTBI primers and Arm-PCR of CDR3 regions, the team built TCR beta libraries. MiXCR, applied by TCRdb to the multiplex PCR reads, yields one record per CDR3 protein. The table shows 350,000 to 400,000 distinct CDR3 sequences, with roughly 16% occurring only once.

The genes are TRBV12-3 or TRBV12-4 and TRBJ1-1; TRBD1 matches 7 bases. The sequenced sample was peripheral blood mononuclear cells (PBMCs), obtained at new diagnosis, from a patient treated with antithyroid drugs. This clonotype originated in a female donor with Graves disease. This CDR3 is CASRRAGQFNTEAFF. CDR3 sequence (DNA): TGTGCCAGCAGACGAGCGGGACAGTTTAACACTGAAGCTTTCTTT.